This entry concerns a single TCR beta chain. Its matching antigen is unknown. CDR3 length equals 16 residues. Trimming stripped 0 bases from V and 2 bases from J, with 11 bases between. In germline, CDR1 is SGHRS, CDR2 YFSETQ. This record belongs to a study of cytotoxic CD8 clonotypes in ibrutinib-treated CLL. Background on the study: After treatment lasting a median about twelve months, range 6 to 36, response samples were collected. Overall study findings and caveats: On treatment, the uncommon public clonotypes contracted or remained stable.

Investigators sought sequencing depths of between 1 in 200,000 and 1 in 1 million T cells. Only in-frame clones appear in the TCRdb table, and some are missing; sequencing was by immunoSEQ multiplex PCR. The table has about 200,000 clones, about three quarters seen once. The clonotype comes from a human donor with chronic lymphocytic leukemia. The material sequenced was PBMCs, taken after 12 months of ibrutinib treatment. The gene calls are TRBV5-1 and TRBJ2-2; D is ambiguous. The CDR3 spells CASSLDIGRNTGELFF. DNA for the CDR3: TGCGCCAGCAGCTTGGATATAGGGCGCAACACCGGGGAGCTGTTTTTT.